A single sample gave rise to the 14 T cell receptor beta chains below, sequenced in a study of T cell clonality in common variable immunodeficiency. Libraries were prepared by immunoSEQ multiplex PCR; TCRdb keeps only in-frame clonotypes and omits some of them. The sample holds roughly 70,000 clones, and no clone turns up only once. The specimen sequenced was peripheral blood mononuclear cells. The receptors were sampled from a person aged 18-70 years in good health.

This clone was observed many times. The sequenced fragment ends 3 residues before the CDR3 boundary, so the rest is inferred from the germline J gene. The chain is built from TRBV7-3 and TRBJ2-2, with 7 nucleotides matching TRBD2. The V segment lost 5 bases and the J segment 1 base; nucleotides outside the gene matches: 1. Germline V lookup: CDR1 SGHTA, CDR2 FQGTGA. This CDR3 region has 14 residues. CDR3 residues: CASSGGVNTGELFF. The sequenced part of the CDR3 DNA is TGTGCCAGCAGCGGGGGGGTGAACACCGGGGAG.

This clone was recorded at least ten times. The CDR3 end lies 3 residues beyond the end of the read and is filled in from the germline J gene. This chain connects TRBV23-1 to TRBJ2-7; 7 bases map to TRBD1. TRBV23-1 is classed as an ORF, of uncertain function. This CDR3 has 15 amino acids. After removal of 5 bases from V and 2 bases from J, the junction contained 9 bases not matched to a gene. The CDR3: CASSSTGNPAYEQYF. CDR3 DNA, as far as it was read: TGCGCCAGCAGTTCGACAGGGAATCCCGCCTACGAG.

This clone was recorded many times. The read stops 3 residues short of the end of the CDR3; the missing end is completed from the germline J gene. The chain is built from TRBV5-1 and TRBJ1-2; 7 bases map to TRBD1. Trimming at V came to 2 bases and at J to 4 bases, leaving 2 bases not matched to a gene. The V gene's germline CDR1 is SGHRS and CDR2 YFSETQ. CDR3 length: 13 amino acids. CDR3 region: CASSFSGGYGYTF. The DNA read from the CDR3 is TGCGCCAGCAGCTTTTCAGGGGGCTATGGC.

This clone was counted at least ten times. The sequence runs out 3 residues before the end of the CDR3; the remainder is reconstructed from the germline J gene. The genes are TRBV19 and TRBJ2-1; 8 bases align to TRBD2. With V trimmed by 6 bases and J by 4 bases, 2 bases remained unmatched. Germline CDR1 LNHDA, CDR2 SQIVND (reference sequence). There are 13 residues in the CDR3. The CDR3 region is CASSKRGYNEQFF. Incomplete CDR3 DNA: TGTGCCAGTAGCAAGCGGGGGTACAATGAG.

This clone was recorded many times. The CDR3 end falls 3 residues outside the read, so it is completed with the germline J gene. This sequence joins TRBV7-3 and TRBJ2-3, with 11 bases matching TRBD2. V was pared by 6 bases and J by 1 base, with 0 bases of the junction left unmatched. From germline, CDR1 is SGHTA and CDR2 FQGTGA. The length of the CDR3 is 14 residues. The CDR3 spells CASRLAGGTDTQYF. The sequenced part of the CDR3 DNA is TGTGCCAGCAGACTAGCGGGGGGCACAGATACG. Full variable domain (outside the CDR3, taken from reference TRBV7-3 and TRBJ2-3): GAGVSQTPSNKVTEKGKYVELRCDPISGHTALYWYRQSLGQGPEFLIYFQGTGAADDSGLPNDRFFAVRPEGSVSTLKIQRTERGDSAVYLCASRLAGGTDTQYFGPGTRLTVL.

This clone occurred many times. The CDR3 loop reads CASSLDPASGAFSHEQYF. The CDR3 DNA, read in part, is TGTGCCAGCAGTTTAGATCCAGCTAGCGGGGCCTTTTCCCACGAG. The chain couples TRBV28 to TRBJ2-7; TRBD2 aligns across 9 bases. The read ends 3 residues early relative to the CDR3; the germline J gene fills the gap. Germline trimming cut 2 bases from V and 5 bases from J; bases unmatched to any gene: 16. The CDR3 runs 18 residues. The germline V gene encodes CDR1 MDHEN and CDR2 SYDVKM.

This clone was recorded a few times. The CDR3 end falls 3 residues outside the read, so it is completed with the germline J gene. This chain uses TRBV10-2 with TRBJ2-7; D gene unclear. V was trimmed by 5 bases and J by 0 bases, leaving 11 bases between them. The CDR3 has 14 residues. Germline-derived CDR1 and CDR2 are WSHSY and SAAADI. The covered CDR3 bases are TGCGCCAGCAGTTCCCGGGTAAGCTCCTACGAG. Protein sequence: CASSSRVSSYE. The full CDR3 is CASSSRVSSYEQYF.

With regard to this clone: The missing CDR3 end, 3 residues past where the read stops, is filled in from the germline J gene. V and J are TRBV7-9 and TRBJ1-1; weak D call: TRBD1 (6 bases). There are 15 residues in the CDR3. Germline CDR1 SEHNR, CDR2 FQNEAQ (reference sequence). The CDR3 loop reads CASSHGQILRTEAFF. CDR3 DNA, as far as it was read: TGTGCCAGCAGCCACGGACAGATACTTCGGACCGAA. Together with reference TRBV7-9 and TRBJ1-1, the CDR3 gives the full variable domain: DTGVSQNPRHKITKRGQNVTFRCDPISEHNRLYWYRQTLGQGPEFLTYFQNEAQLEKSRLLSDRFSAERPKGSFSTLEIQRTEQGDSAMYLCASSHGQILRTEAFFGQGTRLTVV.

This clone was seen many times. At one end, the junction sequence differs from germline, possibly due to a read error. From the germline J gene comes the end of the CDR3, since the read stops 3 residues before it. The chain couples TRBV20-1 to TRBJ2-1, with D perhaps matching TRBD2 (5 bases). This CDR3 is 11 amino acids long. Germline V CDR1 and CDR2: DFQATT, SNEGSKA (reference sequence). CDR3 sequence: CSVRRGNEQFF. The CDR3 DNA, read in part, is TGCAGTGTTAGACGAGGGAATGAG.

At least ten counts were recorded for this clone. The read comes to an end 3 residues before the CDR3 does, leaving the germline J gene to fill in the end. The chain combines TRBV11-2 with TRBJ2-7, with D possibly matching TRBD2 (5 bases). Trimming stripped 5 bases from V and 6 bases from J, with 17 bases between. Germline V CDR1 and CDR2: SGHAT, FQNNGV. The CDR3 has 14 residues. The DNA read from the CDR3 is TGTGCCAGCAGCCCAAGCGGCCCCAGCCCCGAG. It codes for CASSPSGPSPE. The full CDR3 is CASSPSGPSPEQYF.

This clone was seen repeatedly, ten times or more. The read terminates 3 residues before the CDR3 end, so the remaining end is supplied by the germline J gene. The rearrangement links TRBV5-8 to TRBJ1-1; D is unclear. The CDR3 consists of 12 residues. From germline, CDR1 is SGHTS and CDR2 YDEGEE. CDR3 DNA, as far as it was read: TGTGCCAGCAGCTTGAGGCCAAAAGAA. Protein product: CASSLRPKE. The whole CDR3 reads CASSLRPKEAFF.

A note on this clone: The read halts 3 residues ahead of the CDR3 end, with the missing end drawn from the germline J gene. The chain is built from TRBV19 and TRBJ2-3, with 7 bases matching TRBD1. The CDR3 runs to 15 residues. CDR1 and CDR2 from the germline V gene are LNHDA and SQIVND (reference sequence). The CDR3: CASEPGQWSNQPQYF. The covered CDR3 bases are TGTGCCAGTGAACCGGGACAGTGGAGCAATCAGCCG.

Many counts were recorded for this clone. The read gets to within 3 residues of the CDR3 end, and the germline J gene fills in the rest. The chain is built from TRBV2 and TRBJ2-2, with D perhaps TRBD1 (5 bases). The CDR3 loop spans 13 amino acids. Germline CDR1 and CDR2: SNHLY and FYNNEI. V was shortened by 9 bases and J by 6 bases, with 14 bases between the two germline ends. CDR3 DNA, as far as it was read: TGTGCCAGTACCCCAGGGTTGGCCGGGGAG. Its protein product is CASTPGLAGE. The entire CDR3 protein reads CASTPGLAGELFF.

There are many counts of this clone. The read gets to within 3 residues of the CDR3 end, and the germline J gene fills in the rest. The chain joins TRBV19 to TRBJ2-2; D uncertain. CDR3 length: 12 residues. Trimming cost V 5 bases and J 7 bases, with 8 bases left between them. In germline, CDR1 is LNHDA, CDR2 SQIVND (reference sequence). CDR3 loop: CASSAVGGELFF. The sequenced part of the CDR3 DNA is TGTGCCAGTAGTGCGGTTGGCGGGGAG.